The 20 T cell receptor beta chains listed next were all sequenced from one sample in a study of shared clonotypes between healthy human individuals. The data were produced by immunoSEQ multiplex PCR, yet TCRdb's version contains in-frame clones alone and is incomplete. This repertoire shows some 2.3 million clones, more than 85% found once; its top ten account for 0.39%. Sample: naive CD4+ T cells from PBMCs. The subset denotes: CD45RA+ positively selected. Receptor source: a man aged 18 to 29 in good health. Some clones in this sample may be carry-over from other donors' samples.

CDR3 DNA sequence: TGTGCCAGCAGAGCACGAGGGAACCCGGGGCATGAGCAGTTCTTC. As protein: CASRARGNPGHEQFF. The chain carries TRBV6-5 and TRBJ2-1; D is perhaps TRBD1 or TRBD2 (5 bases each). V was trimmed by 6 bases and J by 8 bases, leaving 20 bases between them. Germline V lookup: CDR1 MNHEY, CDR2 SVGAGI. CDR3 length equals 15 residues.

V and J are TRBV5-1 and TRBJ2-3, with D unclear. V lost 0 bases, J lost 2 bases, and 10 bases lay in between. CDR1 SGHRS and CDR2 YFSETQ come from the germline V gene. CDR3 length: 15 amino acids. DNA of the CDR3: TGCGCCAGCAGCTTGGTGGCGGTGTCCACAGATACGCAGTATTTT. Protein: CASSLVAVSTDTQYF.

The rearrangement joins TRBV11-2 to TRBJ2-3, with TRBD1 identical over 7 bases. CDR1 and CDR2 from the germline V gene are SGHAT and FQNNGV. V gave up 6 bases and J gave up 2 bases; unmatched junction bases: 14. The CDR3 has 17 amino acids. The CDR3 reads CASRYLSGTAYTDTQYF. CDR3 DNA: TGTGCCAGCAGATACTTATCCGGGACAGCTTACACAGATACGCAGTATTTT.

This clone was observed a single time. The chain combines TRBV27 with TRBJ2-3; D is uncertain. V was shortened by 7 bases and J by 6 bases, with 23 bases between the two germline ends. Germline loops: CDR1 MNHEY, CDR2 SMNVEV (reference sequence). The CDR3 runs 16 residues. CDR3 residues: CASTHRPDSQPDTQYF. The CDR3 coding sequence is TGTGCCAGCACACATCGTCCGGATTCGCAACCCGATACGCAGTATTTT.

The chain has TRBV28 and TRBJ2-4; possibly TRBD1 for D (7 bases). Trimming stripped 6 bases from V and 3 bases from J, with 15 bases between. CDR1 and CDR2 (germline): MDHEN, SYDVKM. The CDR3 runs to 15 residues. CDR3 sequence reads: CASRPGGGGKNIQYF. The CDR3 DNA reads TGTGCCAGCAGGCCAGGGGGAGGTGGCAAAAACATTCAGTACTTC.

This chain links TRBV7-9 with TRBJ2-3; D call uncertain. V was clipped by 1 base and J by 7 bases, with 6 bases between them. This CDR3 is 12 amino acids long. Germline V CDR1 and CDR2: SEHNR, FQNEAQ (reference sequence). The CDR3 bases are TGTGCCAGCAGCTTAGACGGCAATACGCAGTATTTT. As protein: CASSLDGNTQYF.

CDR3 region: CASSTGPQGHNEQFF. For the CDR3, the DNA is TGTGCCAGCAGCACCGGACCACAGGGGCACAATGAGCAGTTCTTC. J is TRBJ2-1 and V is TRBV7-3; 7 bases match TRBD1. Germline V gene sequence: CDR1 SGHTA, CDR2 FQGTGA. The CDR3 runs 15 residues. With 5 bases clipped from V and 5 bases from J, the junction kept 9 bases outside the gene matches.

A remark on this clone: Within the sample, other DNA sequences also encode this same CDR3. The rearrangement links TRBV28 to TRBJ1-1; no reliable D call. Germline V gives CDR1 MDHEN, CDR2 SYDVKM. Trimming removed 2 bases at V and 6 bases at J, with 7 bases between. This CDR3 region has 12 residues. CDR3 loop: CASSLGSSEAFF. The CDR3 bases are TGTGCCAGCAGTTTAGGGAGCTCTGAAGCTTTCTTT.

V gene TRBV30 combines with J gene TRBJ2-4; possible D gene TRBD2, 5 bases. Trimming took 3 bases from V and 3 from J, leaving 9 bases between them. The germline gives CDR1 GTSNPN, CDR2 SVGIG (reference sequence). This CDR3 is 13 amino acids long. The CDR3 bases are TGTGCCTGGAGAGACTACATCAAAAACATTCAGTACTTC. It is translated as CAWRDYIKNIQYF.

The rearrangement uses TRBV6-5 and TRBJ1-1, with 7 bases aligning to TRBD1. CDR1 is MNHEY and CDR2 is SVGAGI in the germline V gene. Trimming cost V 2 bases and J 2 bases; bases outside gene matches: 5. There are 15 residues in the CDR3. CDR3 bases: TGTGCCAGCAGTTACGGAGGGGGCCATAACACTGAAGCTTTCTTT. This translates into CASSYGGGHNTEAFF.

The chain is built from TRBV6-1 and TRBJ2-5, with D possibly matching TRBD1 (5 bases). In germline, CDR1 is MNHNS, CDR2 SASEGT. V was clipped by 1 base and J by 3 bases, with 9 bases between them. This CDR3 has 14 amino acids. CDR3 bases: TGTGCCAGCAGTGAAGGCGAAGGGGAAGAGACCCAGTACTTC. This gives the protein CASSEGEGEETQYF.

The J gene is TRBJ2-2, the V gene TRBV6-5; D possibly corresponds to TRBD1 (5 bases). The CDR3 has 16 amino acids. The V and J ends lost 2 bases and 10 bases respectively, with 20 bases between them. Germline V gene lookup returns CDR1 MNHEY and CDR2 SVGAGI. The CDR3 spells CASSYRSGHPPEELFF. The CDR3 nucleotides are TGTGCCAGCAGTTACCGATCCGGACACCCACCGGAGGAGCTGTTTTTT.

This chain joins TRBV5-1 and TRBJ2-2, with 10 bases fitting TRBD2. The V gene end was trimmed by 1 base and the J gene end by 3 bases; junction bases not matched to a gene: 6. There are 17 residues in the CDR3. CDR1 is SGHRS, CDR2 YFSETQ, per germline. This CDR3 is CASSLFGTSGDTGELFF. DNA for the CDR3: TGCGCCAGCAGCTTGTTTGGTACTAGCGGGGACACCGGGGAGCTGTTTTTT.

The CDR3 sequence: CASSLRLAANTGELFF. In nucleotides, the CDR3 is TGCGCCAGCAGCTTGCGGCTAGCAGCGAACACCGGGGAGCTGTTTTTT. The chain uses TRBV5-1 and TRBJ2-2; D may be TRBD2 (5 bases). CDR1 is SGHRS, CDR2 YFSETQ, per germline. The V end lost 1 base, the J end lost 0 bases, and 10 bases lay between the germline ends. This CDR3 contains 16 residues.

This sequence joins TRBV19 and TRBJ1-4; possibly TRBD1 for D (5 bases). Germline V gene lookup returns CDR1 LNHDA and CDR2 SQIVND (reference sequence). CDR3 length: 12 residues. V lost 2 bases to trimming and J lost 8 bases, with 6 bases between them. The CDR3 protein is CASSINREKLFF. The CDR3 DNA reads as TGTGCCAGTAGTATAAACAGGGAAAAACTGTTTTTT.

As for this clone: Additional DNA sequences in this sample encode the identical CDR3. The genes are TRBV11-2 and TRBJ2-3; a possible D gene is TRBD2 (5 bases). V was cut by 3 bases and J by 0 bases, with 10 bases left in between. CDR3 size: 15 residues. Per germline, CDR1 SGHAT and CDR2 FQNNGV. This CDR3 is CASSFTAGSTDTQYF. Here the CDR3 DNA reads TGTGCCAGCAGCTTTACTGCGGGTAGCACAGATACGCAGTATTTT. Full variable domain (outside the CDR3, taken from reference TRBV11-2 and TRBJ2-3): EAGVAQSPRYKIIEKRQSVAFWCNPISGHATLYWYQQILGQGPKLLIQFQNNGVVDDSQLPKDRFSAERLKGVDSTLKIQPAKLEDSAVYLCASSFTAGSTDTQYFGPGTRLTVL.

The DNA of the CDR3 is TGTGCCAGCAGCCTGGACAGTGTCACAGATACGCAGTATTTT. Its protein product is CASSLDSVTDTQYF. The genes are TRBV7-9 and TRBJ2-3; D possibly corresponds to TRBD1 (6 bases). The V and J ends lost 5 bases and 2 bases respectively, with 11 bases between them. Germline V CDR1 and CDR2: SEHNR, FQNEAQ (reference sequence). The CDR3 totals 14 residues.

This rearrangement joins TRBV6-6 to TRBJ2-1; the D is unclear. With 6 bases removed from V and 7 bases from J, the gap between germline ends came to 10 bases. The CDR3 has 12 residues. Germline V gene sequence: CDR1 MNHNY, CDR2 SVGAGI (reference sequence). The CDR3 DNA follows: TGTGCCAGCAGCCACACCAGAAATGAGCAGTTCTTC. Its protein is CASSHTRNEQFF.

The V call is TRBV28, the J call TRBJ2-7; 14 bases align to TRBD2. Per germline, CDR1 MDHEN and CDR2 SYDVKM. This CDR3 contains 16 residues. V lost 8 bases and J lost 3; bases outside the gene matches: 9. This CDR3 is CASADPGTSGSYEQYF. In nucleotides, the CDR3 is TGTGCCAGCGCCGACCCGGGGACTAGCGGGAGCTACGAGCAGTACTTC.

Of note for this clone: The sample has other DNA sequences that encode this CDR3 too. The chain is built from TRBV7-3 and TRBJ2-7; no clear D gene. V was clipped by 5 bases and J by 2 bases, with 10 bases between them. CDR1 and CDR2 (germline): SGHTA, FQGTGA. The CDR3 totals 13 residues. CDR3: CASSPGRTYEQYF. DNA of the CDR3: TGTGCCAGCAGCCCAGGACGGACCTACGAGCAGTACTTC.